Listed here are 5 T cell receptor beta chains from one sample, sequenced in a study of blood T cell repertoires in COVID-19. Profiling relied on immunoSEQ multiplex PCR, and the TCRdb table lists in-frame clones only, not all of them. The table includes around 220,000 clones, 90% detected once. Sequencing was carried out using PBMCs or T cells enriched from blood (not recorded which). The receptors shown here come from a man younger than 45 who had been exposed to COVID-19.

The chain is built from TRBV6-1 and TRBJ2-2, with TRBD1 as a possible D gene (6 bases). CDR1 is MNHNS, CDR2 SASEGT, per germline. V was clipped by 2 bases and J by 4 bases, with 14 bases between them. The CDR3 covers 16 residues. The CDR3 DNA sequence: TGTGCCAGCAGTGAACTGGGACATATAGGCACCGGGGAGCTGTTTTTT. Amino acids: CASSELGHIGTGELFF.

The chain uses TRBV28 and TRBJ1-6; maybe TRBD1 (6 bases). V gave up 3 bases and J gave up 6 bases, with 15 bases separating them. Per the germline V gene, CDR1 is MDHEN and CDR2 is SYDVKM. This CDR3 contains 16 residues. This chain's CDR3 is CASSLAKTGSNSPLHF. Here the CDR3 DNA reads TGTGCCAGCAGTTTGGCTAAGACAGGCAGTAATTCACCCCTCCACTTT.

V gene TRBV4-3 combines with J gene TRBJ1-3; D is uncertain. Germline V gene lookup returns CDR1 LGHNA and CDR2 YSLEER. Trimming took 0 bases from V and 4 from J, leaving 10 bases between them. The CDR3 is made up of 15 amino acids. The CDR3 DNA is TGCGCCAGCAGCCAAGAGGGAGGGTTCGGAAACACCATATATTTT. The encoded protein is CASSQEGGFGNTIYF.

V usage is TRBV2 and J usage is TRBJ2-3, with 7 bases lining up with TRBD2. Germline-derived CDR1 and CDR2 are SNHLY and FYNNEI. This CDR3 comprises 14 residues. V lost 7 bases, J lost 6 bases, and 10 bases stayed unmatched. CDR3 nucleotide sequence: TGTGCCAGCAAAGGGTTCTGGGAGGGCGATACGCAGTATTTT. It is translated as CASKGFWEGDTQYF.

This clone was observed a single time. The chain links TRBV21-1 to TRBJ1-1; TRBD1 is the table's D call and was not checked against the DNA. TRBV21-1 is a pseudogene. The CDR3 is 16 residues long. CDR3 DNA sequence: TGTGCCAGCAGCACGCGAAGGACATGTAGGAACACTGAAGCTTTCTTT. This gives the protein CASSTRRTCRNTEAFF.